Reported below is one TCR beta chain. The entry originates in a study of cytomegalovirus exposure and HLA in healthy donors. Germline CDR1 and CDR2: MNHNY and SVGAGI (reference sequence). The CDR3 covers 16 residues. V was pared by 2 bases and J by 5 bases, with 10 bases of the junction left unmatched. Repertoires were generated with immunoSEQ multiplex PCR, while TCRdb's copy carries only in-frame clones and drops some. The sample consists of roughly 60,000 clones, about 91% of them appearing once. The specimen was PBMCs. The receptor's source is a woman younger than 35 in good health and CMV-seronegative. The rearrangement links TRBV6-6 to TRBJ1-2, with 8 positions matching TRBD1. In nucleotides, the CDR3 is TGTGCCAGCAGTTACCCCTACAGACAGGGGAGGTATGGCTACACCTTC. Protein sequence: CASSYPYRQGRYGYTF.